This TCR beta chain was captured in a study of T-cell memory formation after mild COVID-19 (dated by TCRdb to the early 2020s). Notes on the research overall: TCR sequence clusters from the two donors were largely donor specific. In two donors, T-cell clones that expanded and contracted after mild COVID-19 were tracked by sequencing TCRalpha and TCRbeta repertoires over time. Two young, previously healthy adult volunteers made up the cohort, one male and one female. Findings and caveats that apply to the study as a whole: The second-wave clones that peaked on day 37 were not confirmed to be SARS-CoV-2 specific. Some responding clones were detected in pre-infection memory, which suggested that pre-existing cross-reactive memory T cells had joined the SARS-CoV-2 response. Balanced CD4/CD8 phenotypes were observed for clones contracting from day 15 to 85, whereas a bias towards CD4+ was observed for a second wave of clones expanding from day 15 to 37. The study covered only a couple of mild cases, and larger cohorts including severe cases with pre-infection samples were considered necessary. Contracting CD4+ clones appeared mostly in the CM and EM memory subsets, whereas CD8+ clones were enriched in EMRA.

The CDR3 spans 10 residues, from the cysteine through the phenylalanine. The only DNA kept is the CDR3, 30 bases in frame from the first base. V is cut back by 6 bases and J by 8 bases, with 2 bases in the junction unmatched. CDR1 and CDR2, per the germline V gene (reference sequence), are DFQATT and SNEGSKA. The sample was run on an Illumina NovaSeq 6000. cDNA libraries for TCRalpha and TCRbeta were prepared by 5'RACE using constant-segment primers, with sample barcodes and unique molecular identifiers added. Trizol reagent was used to extract RNA from every sample. Library amplification was performed in two PCR steps, and a second sample barcode and Illumina TruSeq adapters were introduced in the second step. Sequencing of the libraries was done on an Illumina NovaSeq, producing 2 x 150 bp paired-end reads. Turning to the authors' computational methods: Reads were demultiplexed and collapsed into UMI-guided consensus sequences with migec v1.2.7. With mixcr v2.1.11, UMI consensuses were aligned to TRA and TRB V and J templates and assembled into clonotypes. Clonotypes were classified as expanded or contracted when called significant by both edgeR and NoisET, with noise models trained on biological replicates. For edgeR calls, the cutoffs were a false discovery rate-adjusted p below 0.01 and a log2 fold-change threshold of 1. PCA with hierarchical clustering of max-normalized trajectories of the 1000 most abundant clonotypes was used as exploratory dynamics analysis. Separately sequenced CD4+ and CD8+ repertoires were used to assign the CD4 or CD8 phenotype of responding clones. TCRdb cleaned the public reads at Q25 with fastp, built clones with MiXCR and kept in-frame beta chains. Under each unique CDR3 protein, matching rows form one entry showing the most common genes and DNA. The V and J calls were determined by TCRdb, not by the authors. Across this sample there are around 260,000 distinct CDR3 sequences, with roughly 15% seen only once. About a fifth of the sample belongs to the ten largest clones.

This clonotype turned up a few times. Its antigen specificity is not known. Per-nucleotide qualities are absent, and no much larger clonotype sits a single base away. PBMCs were isolated by Ficoll-Paque density gradient centrifugation. In this chain, TRBV20-1 is recombined with TRBJ1-1, and TRBD1 matches 8 of the central bases. The sample comprised PBMCs or a T cell subset sorted from them (not recorded which). The TCR sequence derives from a man younger than 30 who had mild COVID-19 (a few samples of this study predate the infection). The sample titles of this study are shuffled in the database, so cell type and time point are left out; the donor was told from shared clones. The DNA sequence reads TGCAGTGCCGGACAGGGCGAAGCTTTCTTT. The translation is CSAGQGEAFF.